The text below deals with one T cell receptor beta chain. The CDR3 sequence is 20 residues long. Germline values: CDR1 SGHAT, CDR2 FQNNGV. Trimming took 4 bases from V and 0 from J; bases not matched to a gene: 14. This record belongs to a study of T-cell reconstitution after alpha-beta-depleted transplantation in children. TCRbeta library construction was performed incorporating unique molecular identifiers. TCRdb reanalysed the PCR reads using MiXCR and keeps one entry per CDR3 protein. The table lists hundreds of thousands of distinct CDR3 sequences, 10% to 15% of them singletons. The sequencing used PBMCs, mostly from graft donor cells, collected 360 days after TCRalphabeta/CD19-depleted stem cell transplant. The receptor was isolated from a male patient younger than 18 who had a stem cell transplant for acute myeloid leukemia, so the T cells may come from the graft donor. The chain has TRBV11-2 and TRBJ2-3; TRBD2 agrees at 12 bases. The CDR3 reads CASSSPTSGRRMSSTDTQYF. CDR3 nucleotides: TGTGCCAGCAGCTCTCCTACTAGCGGGAGGAGGATGTCTAGCACAGATACGCAGTATTTT. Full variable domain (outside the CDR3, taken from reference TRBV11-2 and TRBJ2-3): EAGVAQSPRYKIIEKRQSVAFWCNPISGHATLYWYQQILGQGPKLLIQFQNNGVVDDSQLPKDRFSAERLKGVDSTLKIQPAKLEDSAVYLCASSSPTSGRRMSSTDTQYFGPGTRLTVL.